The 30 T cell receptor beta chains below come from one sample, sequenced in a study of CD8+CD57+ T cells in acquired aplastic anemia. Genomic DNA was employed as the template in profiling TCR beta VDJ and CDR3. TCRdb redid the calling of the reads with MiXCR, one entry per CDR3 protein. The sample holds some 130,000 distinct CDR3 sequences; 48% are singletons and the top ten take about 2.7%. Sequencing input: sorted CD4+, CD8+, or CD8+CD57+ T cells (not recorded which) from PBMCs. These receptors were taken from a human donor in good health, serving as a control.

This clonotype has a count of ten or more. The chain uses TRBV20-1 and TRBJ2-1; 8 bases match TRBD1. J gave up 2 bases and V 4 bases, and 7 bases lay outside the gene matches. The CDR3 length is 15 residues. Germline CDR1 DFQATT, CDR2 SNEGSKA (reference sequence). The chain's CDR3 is CSAIPTGQAYNEQFF. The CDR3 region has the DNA TGCAGTGCTATTCCCACGGGACAGGCCTACAATGAGCAGTTCTTC.

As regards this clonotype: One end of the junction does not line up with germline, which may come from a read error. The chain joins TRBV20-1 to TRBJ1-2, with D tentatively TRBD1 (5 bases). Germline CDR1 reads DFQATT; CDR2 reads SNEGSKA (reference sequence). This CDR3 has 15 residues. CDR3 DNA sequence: TGCAGTGCTAGAGAGCAAAGGGGAGCTAACTATGGCTACATCTTC. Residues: CSAREQRGANYGYIF.

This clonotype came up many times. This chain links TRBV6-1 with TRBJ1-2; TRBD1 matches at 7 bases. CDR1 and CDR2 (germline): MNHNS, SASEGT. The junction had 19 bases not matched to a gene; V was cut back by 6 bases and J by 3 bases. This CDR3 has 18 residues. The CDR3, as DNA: TGTGCCAGCAGGGCAACGGGACAGCGCTACGGCGGTGACTATGGCTACACCTTC. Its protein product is CASRATGQRYGGDYGYTF.

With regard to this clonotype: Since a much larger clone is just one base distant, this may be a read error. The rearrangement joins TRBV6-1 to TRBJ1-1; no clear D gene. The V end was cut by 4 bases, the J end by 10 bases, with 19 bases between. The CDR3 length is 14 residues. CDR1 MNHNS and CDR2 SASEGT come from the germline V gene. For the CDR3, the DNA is TGTGCCAGCAGTGCGACGAGGGAGGGTGTCAGAGCTTTCTTT. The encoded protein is CASSATREGVRAFF.

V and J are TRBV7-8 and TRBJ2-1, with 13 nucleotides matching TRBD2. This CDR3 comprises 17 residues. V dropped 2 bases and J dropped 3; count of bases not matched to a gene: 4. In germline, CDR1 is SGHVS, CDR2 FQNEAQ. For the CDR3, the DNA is TGTGCCAGCAGCTTAACTAGCGGGGGGGCCCTCTACAATGAGCAGTTCTTC. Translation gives CASSLTSGGALYNEQFF.

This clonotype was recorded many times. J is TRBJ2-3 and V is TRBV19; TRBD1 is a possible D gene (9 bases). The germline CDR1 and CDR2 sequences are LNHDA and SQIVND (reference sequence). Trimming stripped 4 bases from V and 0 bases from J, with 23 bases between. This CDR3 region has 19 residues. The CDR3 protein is CASSNPGTGRGVSTDTQYF. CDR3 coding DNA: TGTGCCAGTAGTAATCCCGGGACAGGGCGGGGGGTGAGCACAGATACGCAGTATTTT.

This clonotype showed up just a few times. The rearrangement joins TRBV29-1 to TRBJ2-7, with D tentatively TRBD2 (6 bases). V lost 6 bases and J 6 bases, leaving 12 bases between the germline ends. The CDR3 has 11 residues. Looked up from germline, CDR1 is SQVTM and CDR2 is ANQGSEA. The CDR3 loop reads CSVGVGGEQYF. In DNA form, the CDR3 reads TGCAGCGTAGGAGTGGGGGGCGAGCAGTACTTC.

The chain's CDR3 is CASSSDRQNGNTEAFF. In nucleotides, the CDR3 is TGTGCCAGCAGCTCGGACAGGCAGAACGGGAACACTGAAGCTTTCTTT. V is TRBV11-2 and J is TRBJ1-1; 7 positions match TRBD1. CDR3 length: 16 residues. Per germline, CDR1 SGHAT and CDR2 FQNNGV. With V trimmed by 4 bases and J by 1 base, 9 bases remained unmatched.

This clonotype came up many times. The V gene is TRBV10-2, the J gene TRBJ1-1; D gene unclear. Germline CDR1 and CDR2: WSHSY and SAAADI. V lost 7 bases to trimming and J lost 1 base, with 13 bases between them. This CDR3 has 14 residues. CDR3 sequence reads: CASIVEVGNTEAFF. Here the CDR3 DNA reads TGCGCCAGCATTGTCGAAGTTGGGAACACTGAAGCTTTCTTT.

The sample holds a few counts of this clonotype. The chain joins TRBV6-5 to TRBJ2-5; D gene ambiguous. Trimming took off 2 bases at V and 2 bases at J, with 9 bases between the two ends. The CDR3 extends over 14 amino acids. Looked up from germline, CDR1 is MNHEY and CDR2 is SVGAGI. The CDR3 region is CASSYRASQETQYF. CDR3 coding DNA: TGTGCCAGCAGTTACCGGGCTTCTCAAGAGACCCAGTACTTC.

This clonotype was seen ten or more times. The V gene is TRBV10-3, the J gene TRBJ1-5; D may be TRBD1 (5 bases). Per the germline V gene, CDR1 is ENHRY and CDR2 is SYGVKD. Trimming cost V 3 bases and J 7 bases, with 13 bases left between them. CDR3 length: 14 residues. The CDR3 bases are TGTGCCATCAGTGAAGTGGCAGGGCGCCAGCCCCAGCATTTT. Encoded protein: CAISEVAGRQPQHF.

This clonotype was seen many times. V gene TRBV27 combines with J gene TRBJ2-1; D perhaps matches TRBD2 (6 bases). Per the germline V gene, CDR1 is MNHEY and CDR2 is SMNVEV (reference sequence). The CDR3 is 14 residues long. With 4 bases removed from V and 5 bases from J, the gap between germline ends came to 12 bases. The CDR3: CASSWRDSDNEQFF. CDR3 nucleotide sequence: TGTGCCAGCAGTTGGAGGGACTCAGACAATGAGCAGTTCTTC.

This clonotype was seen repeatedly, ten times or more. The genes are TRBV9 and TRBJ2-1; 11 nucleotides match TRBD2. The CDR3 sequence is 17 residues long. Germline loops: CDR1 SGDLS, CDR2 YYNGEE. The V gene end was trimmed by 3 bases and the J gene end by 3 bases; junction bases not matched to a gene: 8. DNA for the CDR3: TGTGCCAGCAGCGCCTCCTCTAGCGGGGGGCTCTACAATGAGCAGTTCTTC. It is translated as CASSASSSGGLYNEQFF.

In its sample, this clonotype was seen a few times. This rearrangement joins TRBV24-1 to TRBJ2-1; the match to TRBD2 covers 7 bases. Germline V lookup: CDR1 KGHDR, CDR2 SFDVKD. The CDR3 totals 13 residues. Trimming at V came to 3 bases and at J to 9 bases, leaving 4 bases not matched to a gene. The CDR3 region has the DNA TGTGCCACCAGTGATAATGCGGGGGTTGAGCAGTTCTTC. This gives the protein CATSDNAGVEQFF.

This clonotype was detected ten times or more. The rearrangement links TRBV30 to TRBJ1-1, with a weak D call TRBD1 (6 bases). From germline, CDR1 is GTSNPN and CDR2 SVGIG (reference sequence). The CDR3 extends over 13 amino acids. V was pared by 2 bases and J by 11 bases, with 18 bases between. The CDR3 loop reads CAWSLGTPQLAFF. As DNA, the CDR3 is TGTGCCTGGAGTCTCGGGACACCCCAGCTCGCTTTCTTT. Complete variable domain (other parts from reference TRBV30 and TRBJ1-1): SQTIHQWPATLVQPVGSPLSLECTVEGTSNPNLYWYRQAAGRGLQLLFYSVGIGQISSEVPQNLSASRPQDRQFILSSKKLLLSDSGFYLCAWSLGTPQLAFFGQGTRLTVV.

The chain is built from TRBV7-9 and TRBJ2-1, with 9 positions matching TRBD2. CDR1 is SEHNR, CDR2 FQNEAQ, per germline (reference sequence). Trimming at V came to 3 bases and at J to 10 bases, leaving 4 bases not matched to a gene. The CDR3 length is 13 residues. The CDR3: CASSFSGSREQFF. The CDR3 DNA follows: TGTGCCAGCAGCTTTAGCGGGAGCCGCGAGCAGTTCTTC.

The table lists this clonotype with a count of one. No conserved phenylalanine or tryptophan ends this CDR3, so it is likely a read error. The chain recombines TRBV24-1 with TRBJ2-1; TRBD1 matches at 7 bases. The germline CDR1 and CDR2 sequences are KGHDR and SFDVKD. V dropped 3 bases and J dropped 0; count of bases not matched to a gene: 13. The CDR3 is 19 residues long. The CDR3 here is CATSDVGGVQPSSYNEQFS. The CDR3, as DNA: TGTGCCACCAGTGATGTAGGGGGCGTGCAACCCAGCTCCTACAATGAGCAGTTCTCC.

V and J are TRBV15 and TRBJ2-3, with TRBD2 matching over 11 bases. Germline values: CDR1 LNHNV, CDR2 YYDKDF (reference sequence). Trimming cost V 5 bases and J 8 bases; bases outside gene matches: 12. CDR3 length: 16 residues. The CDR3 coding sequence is TGTGCCACCAGCGCCGTAAGACTAGCGGGGTTAGGTACGCAGTATTTT. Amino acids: CATSAVRLAGLGTQYF.

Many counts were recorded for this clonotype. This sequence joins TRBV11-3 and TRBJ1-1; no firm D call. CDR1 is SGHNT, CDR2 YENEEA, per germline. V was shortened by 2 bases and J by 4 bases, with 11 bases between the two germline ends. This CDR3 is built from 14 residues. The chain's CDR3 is CASSLNQMSTEAFF. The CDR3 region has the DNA TGTGCCAGCAGCTTAAATCAGATGAGCACTGAAGCTTTCTTT.

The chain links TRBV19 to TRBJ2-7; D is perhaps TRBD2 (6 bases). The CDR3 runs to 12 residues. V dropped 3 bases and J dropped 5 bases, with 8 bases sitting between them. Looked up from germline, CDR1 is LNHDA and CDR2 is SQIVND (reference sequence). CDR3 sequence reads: CASSIGGNEQYF. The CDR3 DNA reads TGTGCCAGTAGTATCGGGGGAAACGAGCAGTACTTC.

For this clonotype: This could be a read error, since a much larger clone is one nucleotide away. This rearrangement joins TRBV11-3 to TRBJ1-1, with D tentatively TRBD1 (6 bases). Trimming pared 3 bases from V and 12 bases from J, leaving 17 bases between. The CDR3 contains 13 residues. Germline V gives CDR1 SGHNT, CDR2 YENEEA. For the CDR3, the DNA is TGTGCCAGCAGCTTTTCCTCCTCAGGGGAAACTTTCTTT. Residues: CASSFSSSGETFF.

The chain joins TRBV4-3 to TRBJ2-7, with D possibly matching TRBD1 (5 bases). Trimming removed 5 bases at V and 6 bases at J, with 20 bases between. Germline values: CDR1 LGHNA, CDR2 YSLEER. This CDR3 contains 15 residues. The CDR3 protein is CASSYLPTDGREQYF. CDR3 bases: TGCGCCAGCAGCTACCTGCCGACAGACGGACGCGAGCAGTACTTC.

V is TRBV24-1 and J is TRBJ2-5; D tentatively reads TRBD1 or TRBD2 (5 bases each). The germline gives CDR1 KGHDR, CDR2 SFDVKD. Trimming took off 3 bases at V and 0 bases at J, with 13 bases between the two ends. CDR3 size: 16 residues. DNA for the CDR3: TGTGCCACCAGTGATGCCATGGGACGGGACCAAGAGACCCAGTACTTC. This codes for CATSDAMGRDQETQYF.

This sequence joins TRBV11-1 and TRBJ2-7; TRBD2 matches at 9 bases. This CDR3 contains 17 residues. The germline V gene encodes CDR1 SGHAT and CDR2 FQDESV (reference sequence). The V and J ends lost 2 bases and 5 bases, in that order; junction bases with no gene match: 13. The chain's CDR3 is CASSLLAGGPVANEQYF. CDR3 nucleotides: TGTGCCAGCAGCTTATTGGCGGGAGGGCCTGTCGCGAACGAGCAGTACTTC.

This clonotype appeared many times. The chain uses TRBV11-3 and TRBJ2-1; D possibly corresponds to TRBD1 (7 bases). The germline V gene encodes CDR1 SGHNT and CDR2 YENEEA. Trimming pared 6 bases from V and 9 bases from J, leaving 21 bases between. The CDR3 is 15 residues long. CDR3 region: CASSRSGLPGGEQFF. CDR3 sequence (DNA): TGTGCCAGCAGTCGTTCGGGACTCCCAGGGGGTGAGCAGTTCTTC.

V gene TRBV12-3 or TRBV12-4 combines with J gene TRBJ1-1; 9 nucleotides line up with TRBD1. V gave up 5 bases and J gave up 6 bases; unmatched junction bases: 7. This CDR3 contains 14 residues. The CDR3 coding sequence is TGTGCCAGCAGTCCCCCGGGACAGGGATCTGAAGCTTTCTTT. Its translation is CASSPPGQGSEAFF.

CDR3 sequence: CASSLSAASHPDTQYF. The CDR3 DNA reads TGTGCCAGCTCCCTTAGCGCGGCTAGCCACCCAGATACGCAGTATTTT. V usage is TRBV18 and J usage is TRBJ2-3, with D possibly matching TRBD2 (5 bases). The CDR3 spans 16 residues. V lost 6 bases and J 4 bases, leaving 20 bases between the germline ends. Per the germline V gene, CDR1 is KGHSH and CDR2 is LQKENI.

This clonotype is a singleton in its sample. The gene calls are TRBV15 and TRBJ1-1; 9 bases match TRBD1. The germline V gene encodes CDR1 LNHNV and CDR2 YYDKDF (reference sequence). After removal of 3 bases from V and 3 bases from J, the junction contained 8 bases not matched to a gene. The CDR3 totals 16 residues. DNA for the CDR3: TGTGCCACCAGCAGGGGGCCGGGACAGGGCGACACTGAAGCTTTCTTT. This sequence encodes CATSRGPGQGDTEAFF. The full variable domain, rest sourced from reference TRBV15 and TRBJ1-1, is DAMVIQNPRYQVTQFGKPVTLSCSQTLNHNVMYWYQQKSSQAPKLLFHYYDKDFNNEADTPDNFQSRRPNTSFCFLDIRSPGLGDTAMYLCATSRGPGQGDTEAFFGQGTRLTVV.

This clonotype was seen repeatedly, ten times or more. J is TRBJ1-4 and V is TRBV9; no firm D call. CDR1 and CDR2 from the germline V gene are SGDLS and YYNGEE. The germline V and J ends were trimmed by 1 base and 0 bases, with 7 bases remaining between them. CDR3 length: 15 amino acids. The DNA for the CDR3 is TGTGCCAGCAGCGTATCAGCCGCAACTAATGAAAAACTGTTTTTT. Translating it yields CASSVSAATNEKLFF.

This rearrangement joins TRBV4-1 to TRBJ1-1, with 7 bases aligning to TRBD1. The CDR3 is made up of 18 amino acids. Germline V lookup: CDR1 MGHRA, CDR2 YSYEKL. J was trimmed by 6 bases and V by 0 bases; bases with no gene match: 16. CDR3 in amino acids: CASSQETFDRVALSEAFF. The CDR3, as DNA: TGCGCCAGCAGCCAAGAAACTTTCGACAGGGTGGCTCTGTCTGAAGCTTTCTTT.